The entry below gives a single TCR beta chain sequence along with its context. Its antigen is as yet unknown. Sequenced by immunoSEQ multiplex PCR; TCRdb stores in-frame clones only, minus some. This table holds about 85,000 clones, about nine tenths found once. These data belong to a study of T cell responses to AZD1222 COVID-19 vaccine. Study-wide points: Epitopes outside B.1.351 and B.1.1.7 mutated regions reportedly drew nearly half of spike TCRs. Researchers report vaccine-associated CD4 TCRs spanning spike, with dominance at 160-218 and 743-854. Spike-specific TCRs gained breadth and depth after people received two AZD1222 doses. At baseline, seropositivity was found in only a handful of AZD1222 recipients.

Trimming pared 1 base from V and 1 base from J, leaving 12 bases between. CDR1 and CDR2 (germline): SGHTA, FQGNSA. CDR3 length: 16 residues. This sample comprised peripheral blood, obtained on day 0 of AZD1222 vaccination. J is TRBJ2-3 and V is TRBV7-2, with D possibly matching TRBD2 (5 bases). This TCR was sampled from an adult in good health. DNA of the CDR3: TGTGCCAGCAGCTTAGGAGTTAGCGTCGGCACAGATACGCAGTATTTT. Residues: CASSLGVSVGTDTQYF.